One T cell receptor (beta chain) is described in this entry. Source study methods: Estimated nucleated cell counts came from reference gene primer amplification. Produced via immunoSEQ multiplex PCR; TCRdb's table is partial and in-frame only. That table gives V, J and clone size, and the DNA gave D and trimming. The sample contains about 230,000 clones, roughly 80% of which appear only once. The data originate from a study of blood T cell repertoires in COVID-19. Overall study context: Samples of COVID-19 (acute and convalescent) were obtained from the United States, Italy and Spain. Nucleic acid was either cDNA or gDNA, and it came from T cells, B-cell-depleted T cells, or PBMCs.

CDR3 size: 15 residues. Losses at the gene ends were 8 bases for V and 2 bases for J; bases not matched to a gene: 10. Germline V gene data show CDR1 as SGHRS and CDR2 as YFSETQ. The source is a woman between 65 and 79 years old with active or convalescent COVID-19. The sequenced sample consisted of peripheral blood. The gene calls are TRBV5-1 and TRBJ1-1; 9 nucleotides agree with TRBD1. The CDR3 is CASRGDRDRNTEAFF. CDR3 DNA: TGCGCCAGTCGGGGGGACAGGGACAGAAACACTGAAGCTTTCTTT. The whole variable domain, filled in from reference TRBV5-1 and TRBJ1-1, reads KAGVTQTPRYLIKTRGQQVTLSCSPISGHRSVSWYQQTPGQGLQFLFEYFSETQRNKGNFPGRFSGRQFSNSRSEMNVSTLELGDSALYLCASRGDRDRNTEAFFGQGTRLTVV.